This is a list of T cell receptor beta chains from one sample in a study of blood T cell repertoires in COVID-19. Here immunoSEQ multiplex PCR was the method, and the copy in TCRdb shows in-frame clones only, minus some. The sample includes 72,000 or so clones, approximately 86% of them seen just once. The sample was peripheral blood. The receptors were gathered from an older woman with acute or convalescent COVID-19. Each CDR3 is given with its conserved first and last residue. The order of the fields is D gene, J gene, V gene, CDR3 length, clone size, CDR3 DNA, CDR3 protein. The D gene is left open where the match is weak. Only part of the rows carry a size: once, few, many, or a class if the clone is expanded.

D: TRBD1
J: TRBJ2-1
V: TRBV19
length: 15
size: -
DNA: TGTGCCAGTAGTATGGGACAGGGGTCCTACAATGAGCAGTTCTTC
CDR3: CASSMGQGSYNEQFF

D: TRBD1
J: TRBJ1-2
V: TRBV6-4
length: 15
size: -
DNA: TGTGCCAGCAGCCTCGCCGGGACAGACCTCTATGGCTACACCTTC
CDR3: CASSLAGTDLYGYTF

D: -
J: TRBJ2-2
V: TRBV19
length: 15
size: -
DNA: TGTGCCAGTAGTATCCGCAGGCGGGAAATCGGGGAGCTGTTTTTT
CDR3: CASSIRRREIGELFF

D: TRBD1
J: TRBJ2-1
V: TRBV6-5
length: 15
size: -
DNA: TGTGCCAGCAGTCGGGACAGCCTTGGCACCAATGAGCAGTTCTTC
CDR3: CASSRDSLGTNEQFF

D: -
J: TRBJ1-2
V: TRBV10-3
length: 14
size: -
DNA: TGTGCCATCAGTGAAAAGGGGTCTAACTATGGCTACACCTTC
CDR3: CAISEKGSNYGYTF

D: -
J: TRBJ2-1
V: TRBV4-2
length: 16
size: -
DNA: TGTGCCAGCAGCCAAGAAGACCGGGGTCTCCGGAATGAGCAGTTCTTC
CDR3: CASSQEDRGLRNEQFF

D: TRBD2
J: TRBJ2-3
V: TRBV3-1/TRBV3-2
length: 16
size: once
DNA: TGTGCCAGCAGCCAAGGAACTAGCGGGGCCCCAGATACGCAGTATTTT
CDR3: CASSQGTSGAPDTQYF

D: TRBD2
J: TRBJ2-1
V: TRBV3-1/TRBV3-2
length: 11
size: -
DNA: TGTGCCAGCAGCGGACGGGAGGTTGCGGTCTTC
CDR3: CASSGREVAVF

D: TRBD2
J: TRBJ2-1
V: TRBV3-1/TRBV3-2
length: 15
size: -
DNA: TGTGCCAGCAGCCAAGACGGGGGGATCTACAATGAGCAGTTCTTC
CDR3: CASSQDGGIYNEQFF

D: TRBD2
J: TRBJ2-5
V: TRBV18
length: 15
size: -
DNA: TGTGCCAGCTCTCCGACTAGCGGGGGTCAAGAGACCCAGTACTTC
CDR3: CASSPTSGGQETQYF

D: TRBD1
J: TRBJ1-3
V: TRBV30
length: 13
size: -
DNA: TGTGCCTGGAGTCAAGGGGGCGGAAACACCATATATTTT
CDR3: CAWSQGGGNTIYF

D: -
J: TRBJ1-5
V: TRBV2
length: 15
size: once
DNA: TGTGCCAGCAGGCGGGACGTCAATAGCAATCAGCCCCAGCATTTT
CDR3: CASRRDVNSNQPQHF

D: -
J: TRBJ1-2
V: TRBV5-1
length: 14
size: -
DNA: TGCGCCAGCAGCTTGGAACAGGGAGAGGGGGGCTACACCTTC
CDR3: CASSLEQGEGGYTF

D: -
J: TRBJ2-2
V: TRBV12-5
length: 14
size: -
DNA: TGTGCTAGTGGCCCGGGACTCTGGGGAGGGGAGCTGTTTTTT
CDR3: CASGPGLWGGELFF

D: -
J: TRBJ2-7
V: TRBV28
length: 12
size: -
DNA: TGTGCCAGCAGTTTAGGACAATACGAGCAGTACTTC
CDR3: CASSLGQYEQYF

D: -
J: TRBJ1-4
V: TRBV11-2
length: 15
size: -
DNA: TGTGCCAGCAGCTTAGAATCTAAGCAAAATGAAAAACTGTTTTTT
CDR3: CASSLESKQNEKLFF

D: TRBD2
J: TRBJ2-1
V: TRBV10-3
length: 15
size: -
DNA: TGTGCCATCAGTGAGTCACGGGGGGGGTACAATGAGCAGTTCTTC
CDR3: CAISESRGGYNEQFF

D: -
J: TRBJ1-2
V: TRBV5-1
length: 13
size: once
DNA: TGCGCCAGCAGCTTGGAGGGGCACTATGGCTACACCTTC
CDR3: CASSLEGHYGYTF

D: TRBD2
J: TRBJ2-3
V: TRBV7-2
length: 16
size: -
DNA: TGTGCCAGCAGCTTAGTAGCGGGGGAGTATCAAGATACGCAGTATTTT
CDR3: CASSLVAGEYQDTQYF

D: -
J: TRBJ1-5
V: TRBV24-1
length: 14
size: -
DNA: TGTGCCACCAGTGACTCAGGACTGAATCAGCCCCAGCATTTT
CDR3: CATSDSGLNQPQHF

D: TRBD1
J: TRBJ2-2
V: TRBV7-7
length: 14
size: -
DNA: TGTGCCAGCAGTCCCGACAGGGCCACCGGGGAGCTGTTTTTT
CDR3: CASSPDRATGELFF

D: -
J: TRBJ1-6
V: TRBV2
length: 15
size: once
DNA: TGTGCCAGCAGTGACTCCGGACAGTCTAATTCACCCCTCCACTTT
CDR3: CASSDSGQSNSPLHF

D: -
J: TRBJ1-6
V: TRBV2
length: 15
size: -
DNA: TGTGCCAGCAGGGGCTACGGTTCCGCAAATTCACCCCTCCACTTT
CDR3: CASRGYGSANSPLHF

D: -
J: TRBJ2-7
V: TRBV7-2
length: 13
size: few
DNA: TGTGCCAGCAGCTTAGTACGGGGGAGCGAGCAGTACTTC
CDR3: CASSLVRGSEQYF

D: TRBD2
J: TRBJ2-7
V: TRBV5-1
length: 14
size: -
DNA: TGCGCCAGCAGCTTGGAAGCGGGGATAGGGGAGCAGTACTTC
CDR3: CASSLEAGIGEQYF

D: -
J: TRBJ1-2
V: TRBV14
length: 14
size: once
DNA: TGTGCCAGCAGCCAAGTTCGGGGGGCGAATGGCTACACCTTC
CDR3: CASSQVRGANGYTF

D: -
J: TRBJ2-5
V: TRBV6-5
length: 13
size: -
DNA: TGTGCCAGCACTATGACAGGCCAAGAGACCCAGTACTTC
CDR3: CASTMTGQETQYF

D: -
J: TRBJ2-7
V: TRBV20-1
length: 11
size: -
DNA: TGCAGTGCTAGAGATCTCTACGAGCAGTACTTC
CDR3: CSARDLYEQYF

D: TRBD2
J: TRBJ2-3
V: TRBV24-1
length: 16
size: once
DNA: TGTGCCACCAGTGACCCTACTAGCGGGGGGGCTGATACGCAGTATTTT
CDR3: CATSDPTSGGADTQYF

D: TRBD2
J: TRBJ2-5
V: TRBV5-1
length: 15
size: few
DNA: TGCGCCAGCAGGGGTAGCGGGGGGGCCCTTGAGACCCAGTACTTC
CDR3: CASRGSGGALETQYF

D: TRBD1
J: TRBJ2-2
V: TRBV18
length: 14
size: -
DNA: TGTGCCAGCTCCCTCAGGGGGCACACCGGGGAGCTGTTTTTT
CDR3: CASSLRGHTGELFF

D: TRBD1
J: TRBJ2-3
V: TRBV5-4
length: 15
size: -
DNA: TGTGCCAGCAGCTTGGACAGGGGGCCGACAGATACGCAGTATTTT
CDR3: CASSLDRGPTDTQYF

D: -
J: TRBJ2-2
V: TRBV19
length: 12
size: -
DNA: TGTGCCAGTAGTCTGGCGGCCGGGGAGCTGTTTTTT
CDR3: CASSLAAGELFF

D: TRBD1
J: TRBJ1-6
V: TRBV28
length: 15
size: -
DNA: TGTGCCAGCAGTCCGACAGGGGAAGGAAATTCACCCCTCCACTTT
CDR3: CASSPTGEGNSPLHF

D: TRBD1
J: TRBJ1-1
V: TRBV10-2
length: 15
size: once
DNA: TGCGCCACGGATAAGGCTACGGACAGGGGGGTTGAAGCTTTCTTT
CDR3: CATDKATDRGVEAFF

D: -
J: TRBJ1-2
V: TRBV19
length: 12
size: -
DNA: TGTGCCAGTAGTACCTCAGGGGACGGCTACACCTTC
CDR3: CASSTSGDGYTF

D: TRBD2
J: TRBJ2-7
V: TRBV7-2
length: 14
size: -
DNA: TGTGCCAGCAGCTTCTCCCGGGGGGGTTACGAGCAGTACTTC
CDR3: CASSFSRGGYEQYF

D: -
J: TRBJ2-7
V: TRBV18
length: 14
size: -
DNA: TGTGCCAGCTCACCACCGACAGTTTCCTACGAGCAGTACTTC
CDR3: CASSPPTVSYEQYF

D: TRBD1
J: TRBJ1-2
V: TRBV7-8
length: 14
size: -
DNA: TGTGCCAGCAGCTTAGACAGGGGGCCCTATGGCTACACCTTC
CDR3: CASSLDRGPYGYTF

D: -
J: TRBJ1-1
V: TRBV3-1/TRBV3-2
length: 13
size: -
DNA: TGTGCCAGCAGCCAACACCGGGGAACTGAAGCTTTCTTT
CDR3: CASSQHRGTEAFF

D: TRBD2
J: TRBJ2-1
V: TRBV9
length: 18
size: -
DNA: TGTGCCAGCAGCGCTCACGGGGGGAGGACTAGCGGGGTTGGCGAGCAGTTCTTC
CDR3: CASSAHGGRTSGVGEQFF

D: TRBD1
J: TRBJ1-5
V: TRBV10-2
length: 16
size: -
DNA: TGCGCCAGCAGTGAGGCGACAGGGGTATCTGATCAGCCCCAGCATTTT
CDR3: CASSEATGVSDQPQHF

D: -
J: TRBJ1-5
V: TRBV12-5
length: 15
size: -
DNA: TGTGCTAGTGCTTCCCAGGAAAATAGCAATCAGCCCCAGCATTTT
CDR3: CASASQENSNQPQHF

D: TRBD2
J: TRBJ2-1
V: TRBV19
length: 16
size: -
DNA: TGTGCCAGTAGACCCCGGTCAGCGGGGGCGGGCGATGAGCAGTTCTTC
CDR3: CASRPRSAGAGDEQFF

D: TRBD1
J: TRBJ1-5
V: TRBV6-6
length: 15
size: -
DNA: TGTGCCAGCAGGCCGACAGGGAATAGCAATCAGCCCCAGCATTTT
CDR3: CASRPTGNSNQPQHF

D: -
J: TRBJ2-2
V: TRBV5-8
length: 17
size: -
DNA: TGTGCCAGCAGCTTGGGGACTGACACAGTTAACACCGGGGAGCTGTTTTTT
CDR3: CASSLGTDTVNTGELFF

D: -
J: TRBJ1-1
V: TRBV6-2/TRBV6-3
length: 11
size: once
DNA: TGTGCCAGCAGTTGGGGGGGTGAAGCTTTCTTT
CDR3: CASSWGGEAFF

D: TRBD1
J: TRBJ2-3
V: TRBV11-3
length: 16
size: -
DNA: TGTGCCAGCAGCAGAAGCCCGGGACAGGGGGCCAATACGCAGTATTTT
CDR3: CASSRSPGQGANTQYF